The present entry profiles one TCR beta chain with its context. What it binds is unknown. This sample stems from a study of cytomegalovirus exposure and HLA in healthy donors. PCR amplification relied on 60 Vbeta primers (plus 13 Jbeta primers). Measured with immunoSEQ multiplex PCR; TCRdb has only the in-frame clones, and not every one. There are under 200,000 clones in the sample; roughly 76% occur only once, and around 14% lies in the top ten. Overall study findings and caveats: In a later analysis, several top co-occurrence clusters appeared linked to parvovirus B19, influenza, CMV and Epstein-Barr virus.

The sequenced sample consisted of PBMCs. The sequence derives from a woman in her fifties or sixties in good health and CMV-seronegative.

DNA of the CDR3: TGTGCCAGCAGTCCGACCTGGACTAGCGGTTATACGCAGTATTTT. It is translated as CASSPTWTSGYTQYF. This chain uses TRBV6-1 with TRBJ2-3, with TRBD2 identical over 10 bases. With V trimmed by 5 bases and J by 7 bases, 9 bases remained unmatched. This CDR3 is built from 15 residues. Germline CDR1 MNHNS, CDR2 SASEGT.